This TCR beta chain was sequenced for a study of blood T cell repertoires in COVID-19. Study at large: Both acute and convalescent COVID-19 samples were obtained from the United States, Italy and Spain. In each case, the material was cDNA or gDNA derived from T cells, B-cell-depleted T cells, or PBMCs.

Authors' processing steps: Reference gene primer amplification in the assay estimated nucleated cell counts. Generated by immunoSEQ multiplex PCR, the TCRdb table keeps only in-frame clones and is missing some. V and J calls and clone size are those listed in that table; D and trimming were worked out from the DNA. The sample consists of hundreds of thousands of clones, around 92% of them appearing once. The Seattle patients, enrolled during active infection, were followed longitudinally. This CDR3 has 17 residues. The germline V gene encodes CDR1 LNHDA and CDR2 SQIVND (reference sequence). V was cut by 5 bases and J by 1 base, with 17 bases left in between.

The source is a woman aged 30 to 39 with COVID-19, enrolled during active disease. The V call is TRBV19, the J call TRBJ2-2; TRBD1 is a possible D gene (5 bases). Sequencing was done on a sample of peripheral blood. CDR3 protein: CASSLPPGPGNTGELFF. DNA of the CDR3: TGTGCCAGTAGTCTCCCGCCAGGGCCGGGGAACACCGGGGAGCTGTTTTTT.